This T cell receptor beta chain derives from a study of blood T cell repertoires in COVID-19. Sequenced by immunoSEQ multiplex PCR; TCRdb stores in-frame clones only, minus some. The table lists about 61,000 clones, roughly 80% of them singletons. In germline, CDR1 is MNHEY, CDR2 SVGEGT. This CDR3 has 17 amino acids. The V gene lost 5 bases and the J gene lost 1 base, with 18 bases spanning the gap. This clone is a singleton in its sample. The V and J genes are TRBV6-2 or TRBV6-3 and TRBJ1-5; a possible D gene is TRBD1 (6 bases). This sequence was found in a woman in her 70s with acute or convalescent COVID-19. Sequencing was carried out using peripheral blood. The CDR3 protein is CASSLSPAGASNQPQHF. CDR3 nucleotides: TGTGCCAGCAGTCTCTCGCCGGCAGGGGCAAGCAATCAGCCCCAGCATTTT.